These T cell receptor beta chains were read from a single sample in a study of blood T cells in healthy people across ages. TCRdb used MiXCR to reprocess the 5' RACE reads, holding one entry per CDR3 protein. The sample has 1.5 million to 2 million distinct CDR3 sequences; roughly 49% are singletons. Sequencing used blood. The source is a woman in her forties in good health. The CDR3 runs from the conserved cysteine through the conserved F or W. A row's size may be missing; if present it is once, few, many or a size class.

few | TRBJ2-1 | TRBV29-1 | CSVQKDAYSYNEQFF
NA | TRBJ2-7 | TRBV20-1 | CSAARGGYEQYF
NA | TRBJ1-1 | TRBV4-3 | CASSLPGDRAFF
NA | NA | TRBV29-1 | CSVSLRQANIQYF
NA | TRBJ2-1 | TRBV5-6 | CASSLMCCSYNEQFF
few | TRBJ2-1 | TRBV4-2 | CASSQPREGESSYNEQFF
NA | TRBJ1-2 | TRBV28 | CASIEQGGGYTF
NA | TRBJ1-4 | TRBV5-1 | CASKDGATNEKLFF
once | TRBJ2-5 | TRBV5-1 | CASSFGGSGWETQYF
NA | TRBJ1-5 | TRBV20-1 | CSAPGQGEQPQHF
many | TRBJ2-6 | TRBV7-9 | CASSLTTGANVLTF
NA | TRBJ2-1 | TRBV11-2 | CASSLPLGTDNEQFF
NA | TRBJ1-5 | TRBV29-1 | CSVVSGTGNNQPQHF
NA | TRBJ2-7 | TRBV12-3/TRBV12-4 | CASSLGLPEQYF
few | TRBJ2-5 | TRBV7-2 | CASSLQTGDETQYF
NA | TRBJ1-2 | TRBV29-1 | CSVGHLNLNYGYTF
NA | TRBJ2-7 | TRBV5-1 | CASGDRGAQYF
few | TRBJ2-1 | TRBV12-3/TRBV12-4 | CASSRDREYNEQFF
NA | TRBJ2-1 | TRBV6-2/TRBV6-3 | CASSYIAGRYNEQFF
NA | TRBJ1-6 | TRBV6-5 | CASSYSGQGSSPLHF
NA | TRBJ2-3 | TRBV29-1 | CSVVPSTDTQYF
NA | TRBJ1-2 | TRBV28 | CASSPHTLGYTF
NA | TRBJ1-2 | TRBV7-9 | CASSYTGGSGYTF
NA | TRBJ2-5 | TRBV19 | CASSGTGMETQYF
NA | TRBJ1-5 | TRBV4-3 | CASSQDFSVQGNQPQHF
NA | TRBJ1-2 | TRBV6-2/TRBV6-3 | CASSHAYDRDGYTF
NA | TRBJ2-7 | TRBV7-2 | CASSSDREEQYF
NA | TRBJ1-2 | TRBV2 | CASRDGGTTGRRTLDTF
NA | TRBJ1-2 | TRBV6-5 | CAGSRRGTNGYTF
few | TRBJ2-5 | TRBV20-1 | CSARLGQGSPETQYF
few | TRBJ2-6 | TRBV6-2/TRBV6-3 | CASSDRGTSGANVLTF
NA | NA | TRBV5-1 | CASSLYTGMGETQYF
few | TRBJ2-3 | TRBV5-6 | CASSRDYQIVSTDTQYF
few | TRBJ2-1 | TRBV7-2 | CASSLGRWGSYNEQFF
NA | TRBJ2-3 | TRBV7-9 | CASGTGGLSTDTQYF